A single sample gave rise to the 27 T cell receptor beta chains below, sequenced in a study of blood T cell repertoires in COVID-19. The table came from immunoSEQ multiplex PCR; TCRdb's copy has only in-frame clones and leaves some out. Of 30,000 or so clones in the sample, approximately 93% were seen once. Sequencing was performed on peripheral blood. All receptors come from a male donor with active COVID-19.

Only one count was recorded for this clone. The chain couples TRBV28 to TRBJ1-1; D is uncertain. Trimming took 7 bases from V and 2 from J, leaving 14 bases between them. The CDR3 runs 14 residues. Germline CDR1 is MDHEN and CDR2 is SYDVKM. The chain's CDR3 is CASTIGGPNTEAFF. The CDR3, as DNA: TGTGCCAGCACGATCGGCGGTCCAAACACTGAAGCTTTCTTT.

This clone has just a few counts. The CDR3: CATSRDRVRFPQYF. The CDR3 coding sequence is TGTGCCACCAGCAGGGACAGGGTCCGGTTTCCCCAGTACTTC. The chain couples TRBV15 to TRBJ2-5, with 8 bases fitting TRBD1. V was pared by 3 bases and J by 9 bases, with 9 bases of the junction left unmatched. From germline, CDR1 is LNHNV and CDR2 YYDKDF (reference sequence). The CDR3 is 14 residues long.

The chain has TRBV20-1 and TRBJ2-2; D may be TRBD1 (5 bases). The CDR3 is 14 residues long. V lost 3 bases and J lost 5, with 13 bases in between. From germline, CDR1 is DFQATT and CDR2 SNEGSKA (reference sequence). The CDR3 here is CSASFGAWTGELFF. CDR3 in DNA: TGCAGTGCTAGTTTTGGGGCTTGGACCGGGGAGCTGTTTTTT.

J is TRBJ1-1 and V is TRBV5-1, with 8 bases that match TRBD1. Losses at the gene ends were 1 base for V and 3 bases for J; bases not matched to a gene: 5. The CDR3 is made up of 15 amino acids. Germline V CDR1 and CDR2: SGHRS, YFSETQ. The CDR3 spells CASSLTGTGYTEAFF. DNA of the CDR3: TGCGCCAGCAGCTTGACCGGGACAGGCTACACTGAAGCTTTCTTT.

This rearrangement joins TRBV19 to TRBJ2-7; 9 nucleotides line up with TRBD1. V was pared by 4 bases and J by 2 bases, with 3 bases of the junction left unmatched. CDR1 is LNHDA, CDR2 SQIVND, per germline (reference sequence). The CDR3 contains 14 residues. Here the CDR3 reads CASSKTGGPYEQYF. As DNA, the CDR3 is TGTGCCAGTAGTAAGACAGGGGGTCCCTACGAGCAGTACTTC.

This chain joins TRBV5-4 and TRBJ1-1; 8 bases map to TRBD1. Germline V gene data show CDR1 as SGHNT and CDR2 as YYREEE (reference sequence). V was pared by 4 bases and J by 1 base, with 6 bases of the junction left unmatched. The CDR3 covers 15 residues. CDR3 sequence: CASSIGQGPNTEAFF. DNA of the CDR3: TGTGCCAGCAGCATAGGACAGGGACCGAACACTGAAGCTTTCTTT.

The V call is TRBV2, the J call TRBJ1-1, with D possibly matching TRBD1 (5 bases). V lost 2 bases, J lost 1 base, and 5 bases lay in between. The CDR3 is made up of 13 amino acids. Germline loops: CDR1 SNHLY, CDR2 FYNNEI. The DNA of the CDR3 is TGTGCCAGCAGTGAACAGGGGAACACTGAAGCTTTCTTT. Protein sequence: CASSEQGNTEAFF.

The rearrangement uses TRBV5-4 and TRBJ1-6, with D unclear. There are 15 residues in the CDR3. V was trimmed by 0 bases and J by 3 bases, leaving 7 bases between them. Germline CDR1 is SGHNT and CDR2 is YYREEE (reference sequence). CDR3: CASSLEGVYNSPLHF. CDR3 nucleotides: TGTGCCAGCAGCTTGGAAGGAGTCTATAATTCACCCCTCCACTTT.

This chain joins TRBV7-3 and TRBJ2-3; possibly TRBD2 for D (5 bases). Germline V CDR1 and CDR2: SGHTA, FQGTGA. The V end was cut by 5 bases, the J end by 0 bases, with 9 bases between. CDR3 size: 14 residues. CDR3 region: CASSPRGSTDTQYF. The CDR3 bases are TGTGCCAGCAGCCCCCGGGGAAGCACAGATACGCAGTATTTT.

The chain carries TRBV5-4 and TRBJ2-7; D might be TRBD1 (5 bases). From germline, CDR1 is SGHNT and CDR2 YYREEE (reference sequence). V lost 1 base to trimming and J lost 0 bases, with 11 bases between them. The CDR3 extends over 15 amino acids. DNA of the CDR3: TGTGCCAGCAGCTTGCAGGGCTTTGACTCCTACGAGCAGTACTTC. Translating gives CASSLQGFDSYEQYF.

V gene TRBV5-6 combines with J gene TRBJ1-1, with TRBD1 matching over 7 bases. The CDR3 sequence is 11 residues long. Trimming removed 5 bases from V and 8 bases from J; junction bases left unmatched: 3. Germline V gene sequence: CDR1 SGHDT, CDR2 YYEEEE. CDR3 nucleotides: TGTGCCAGCAGTTCAGGGGGGGAAGCTTTCTTT. Amino acid sequence: CASSSGGEAFF.

This chain uses TRBV29-1 with TRBJ1-2, with 9 bases fitting TRBD1. V gave up 7 bases and J gave up 7 bases; unmatched junction bases: 4. The germline gives CDR1 SQVTM, CDR2 ANQGSEA. The CDR3 loop spans 11 amino acids. CDR3 DNA: TGCAGCGGAGGGACAGGGAGTGGCTACACCTTC. Amino acid sequence: CSGGTGSGYTF.

The chain employs TRBV14 and TRBJ2-1; tentatively, D is TRBD1 (5 bases). Trimming pared 4 bases from V and 10 bases from J, leaving 17 bases between. The CDR3 totals 14 residues. Per the germline V gene, CDR1 is SGHDN and CDR2 is FVKESK. In DNA, the CDR3 is TGTGCCAGCAGCCGGGGCAGGGTTTTTGGAGAGCAGTTCTTC. Amino acid sequence: CASSRGRVFGEQFF.

This chain uses TRBV6-6 with TRBJ1-6; 9 positions match TRBD1. In germline, CDR1 is MNHNY, CDR2 SVGAGI (reference sequence). The trim removed 2 bases at V and 7 bases at J, leaving 0 bases unmatched. The CDR3 runs 14 residues. The chain's CDR3 is CASSYGQGNSPLHF. DNA for the CDR3: TGTGCCAGCAGTTACGGACAGGGGAATTCACCCCTCCACTTT.

CDR3 loop: CASSPRQNTEAFF. CDR3 sequence (DNA): TGTGCCAGCTCACCACGACAGAACACTGAAGCTTTCTTT. V and J are TRBV18 and TRBJ1-1; D uncertain. V shed 1 base and J shed 1 base, with 4 bases lying between them. CDR3 length: 13 amino acids. Per the germline V gene, CDR1 is KGHSH and CDR2 is LQKENI.

This chain joins TRBV3-1 (or the pseudogene TRBV3-2) and TRBJ1-2, with 8 nucleotides matching TRBD1. This CDR3 has 13 residues. J gave up 7 bases and V 2 bases, and 3 bases lay outside the gene matches. Germline values: CDR1 LGHDT, CDR2 YNNKEL (reference sequence). The CDR3 here is CASSQQGAGGYTF. CDR3 coding DNA: TGTGCCAGCAGCCAACAGGGGGCCGGTGGCTACACCTTC.

The chain is built from TRBV28 and TRBJ2-5, with TRBD1 identical over 9 bases. Germline V gene data show CDR1 as MDHEN and CDR2 as SYDVKM. The V and J ends lost 6 bases and 5 bases, in that order; junction bases with no gene match: 19. CDR3 size: 18 residues. CDR3 sequence (DNA): TGTGCCAGCAGCCACCTGGGCGGGGGACAGGGTATTTCGGAGACCCAGTACTTC. It encodes CASSHLGGGQGISETQYF.

The J gene is TRBJ1-5, the V gene TRBV5-1, with TRBD1 as a possible D gene (5 bases). This CDR3 region has 14 residues. CDR1 and CDR2 (germline): SGHRS, YFSETQ. Trimming removed 0 bases from V and 6 bases from J, with 10 bases in between. In DNA, the CDR3 is TGCGCCAGCAGCTTGGGGGCCGGGGGTCAGCCCCAGCATTTT. Translating gives CASSLGAGGQPQHF.

Only one count was recorded for this clone. The rearrangement uses TRBV9 and TRBJ1-2; 7 bases align to TRBD1. This CDR3 region has 14 residues. V lost 0 bases, J lost 5 bases, and 4 bases stayed unmatched. Germline assignment: CDR1 SGDLS and CDR2 YYNGEE. The CDR3 bases are TGTGCCAGCAGCGTAGCTCCGGACAGGTATGGCTACACCTTC. It yields the protein CASSVAPDRYGYTF.

The V gene is TRBV5-6, the J gene TRBJ1-2; tentative D call: TRBD1 (5 bases). Trimming left V 4 bases short and J 1 base short, with 8 bases between. Germline CDR1 and CDR2: SGHDT and YYEEEE. The CDR3 is made up of 13 amino acids. CDR3 coding DNA: TGTGCCAGCAGCCGGGGACTTAACTATGGCTACACCTTC. This translates into CASSRGLNYGYTF.

The J gene is TRBJ1-4, the V gene TRBV18, with 7 bases that match TRBD1. Germline assignment: CDR1 KGHSH and CDR2 LQKENI. With 5 bases clipped from V and 0 bases from J, the junction kept 6 bases outside the gene matches. This CDR3 region has 16 residues. The CDR3 DNA follows: TGTGCCAGCTCAAGGGGGCAGGCCTCAACTAATGAAAAACTGTTTTTT. It yields the protein CASSRGQASTNEKLFF.

V gene TRBV29-1 combines with J gene TRBJ2-7, with D unclear. The V end lost 0 bases, the J end lost 3 bases, and 12 bases lay between the germline ends. Germline CDR1 SQVTM, CDR2 ANQGSEA. This CDR3 comprises 14 residues. The CDR3 is CSVEDESGRYEQYF. As DNA, the CDR3 is TGCAGCGTTGAAGATGAGAGTGGGCGCTACGAGCAGTACTTC.

The chain links TRBV5-1 to TRBJ1-2, with D perhaps matching TRBD1 (6 bases). Trimming cost V 3 bases and J 6 bases, with 15 bases left between them. The CDR3 extends over 14 amino acids. Germline values: CDR1 SGHRS, CDR2 YFSETQ. CDR3 DNA sequence: TGCGCCAGCAGCTCTTCTGGACAGATACATGGCTACACCTTC. It is translated as CASSSSGQIHGYTF.

This clone was counted a single time. The chain is built from TRBV29-1 and TRBJ1-1; TRBD1 aligns across 9 bases. The CDR3 spans 13 residues. Germline assignment: CDR1 SQVTM and CDR2 ANQGSEA. Germline trimming cut 6 bases from V and 4 bases from J; bases unmatched to any gene: 6. The CDR3 protein is CSVSDRGVTEAFF. CDR3 nucleotides: TGCAGCGTCTCGGACAGGGGTGTCACTGAAGCTTTCTTT. Full variable domain (remainder filled in from reference TRBV29-1 and TRBJ1-1): SAVISQKPSRDICQRGTSLTIQCQVDSQVTMMFWYRQQPGQSLTLIATANQGSEATYESGFVIDKFPISRPNLTFSTLTVSNMSPEDSSIYLCSVSDRGVTEAFFGQGTRLTVV.

The V call is TRBV18, the J call TRBJ1-1, with TRBD1 matching over 7 bases. Losses at the gene ends were 6 bases for V and 1 base for J; bases not matched to a gene: 8. CDR3 size: 15 residues. In germline, CDR1 is KGHSH, CDR2 LQKENI. The DNA of the CDR3 is TGTGCCAGCTCCCTAACCGACAGGGAGAACACTGAAGCTTTCTTT. This gives the protein CASSLTDRENTEAFF.

The chain has TRBV9 and TRBJ2-1, with a possible D match to TRBD2 (6 bases). The V end lost 4 bases, the J end lost 8 bases, and 19 bases lay between the germline ends. Germline V gene lookup returns CDR1 SGDLS and CDR2 YYNGEE. This CDR3 is 15 amino acids long. DNA for the CDR3: TGTGCCAGCAGCTCGTTAGCGGCCGGCTTGGATGAGCAGTTCTTC. Amino acid sequence: CASSSLAAGLDEQFF.

The genes are TRBV5-1 and TRBJ1-5, with 10 positions matching TRBD1. J lost 2 bases, V lost 3 bases, and 2 bases had no gene match. Germline CDR1 and CDR2: SGHRS and YFSETQ. This CDR3 contains 15 residues. This CDR3 is CASSWGTGGNQPQHF. For the CDR3, the DNA is TGCGCCAGCAGCTGGGGGACAGGGGGCAATCAGCCCCAGCATTTT.